The present T cell receptor beta chain was sequenced within a study of T cell responses to AZD1222 COVID-19 vaccine. Assay: immunoSEQ multiplex PCR; the TCRdb copy retains only in-frame clones and omits some. The sample gives approximately 60,000 clones, 85% to 90% of which show up once; around 20% is in the top ten. With 3 bases clipped from V and 6 bases from J, the junction kept 3 bases outside the gene matches. Germline V gives CDR1 LNHDA, CDR2 SQIVND (reference sequence). This CDR3 region has 13 residues. This chain joins TRBV19 and TRBJ2-3, with TRBD2 matching over 7 bases. The receptor was isolated from an adult in good health. Source: peripheral blood, taken on day 0 of MenACWY control vaccination. In nucleotides, the CDR3 is TGTGCCAGTAGTATCGGGAGGACCGATACGCAGTATTTT. Encoded protein: CASSIGRTDTQYF.